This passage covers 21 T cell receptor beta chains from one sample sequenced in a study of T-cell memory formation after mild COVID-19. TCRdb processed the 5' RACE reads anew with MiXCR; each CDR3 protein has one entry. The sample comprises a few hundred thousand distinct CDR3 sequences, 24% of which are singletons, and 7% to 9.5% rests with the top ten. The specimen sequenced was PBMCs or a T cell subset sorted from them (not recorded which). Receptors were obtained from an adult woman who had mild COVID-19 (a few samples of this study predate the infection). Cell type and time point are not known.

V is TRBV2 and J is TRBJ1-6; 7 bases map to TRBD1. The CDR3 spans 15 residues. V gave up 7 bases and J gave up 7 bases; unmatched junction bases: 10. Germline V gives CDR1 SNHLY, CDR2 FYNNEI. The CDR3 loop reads CASTKSGTANSPLHF. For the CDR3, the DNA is TGTGCCAGCACCAAATCCGGGACAGCGAATTCACCCCTCCACTTT.

CDR3 in DNA: TGTGCCTGGAGTCCAGGGGAAGTTGGTGGAGGGAAAAGTTATCAGCCCCAGCATTTT. It is translated as CAWSPGEVGGGKSYQPQHF. The V call is TRBV30, the J call TRBJ1-5, with D tentatively TRBD1 (6 bases). This CDR3 contains 19 residues. Per germline, CDR1 GTSNPN and CDR2 SVGIG (reference sequence). V lost 2 bases and J 5 bases, leaving 28 bases between the germline ends.

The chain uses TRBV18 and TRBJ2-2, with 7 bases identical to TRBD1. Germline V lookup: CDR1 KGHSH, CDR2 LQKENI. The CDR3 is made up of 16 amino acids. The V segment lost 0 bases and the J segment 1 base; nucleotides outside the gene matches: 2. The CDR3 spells CASSPPDRRNTGELFF. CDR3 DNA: TGTGCCAGCTCACCACCGGACAGGAGGAACACCGGGGAGCTGTTTTTT.

CDR3 residues: CASSTSGRAKNGEQYF. The CDR3 DNA reads TGTGCCAGCAGTACTAGCGGGAGGGCCAAGAACGGCGAGCAGTACTTC. The V call is TRBV28, the J call TRBJ2-7; TRBD2 matches 13 bases. This CDR3 region has 16 residues. Germline CDR1 and CDR2: MDHEN and SYDVKM. V shed 5 bases, J shed 6 bases, and the junction held 10 bases outside the gene matches.

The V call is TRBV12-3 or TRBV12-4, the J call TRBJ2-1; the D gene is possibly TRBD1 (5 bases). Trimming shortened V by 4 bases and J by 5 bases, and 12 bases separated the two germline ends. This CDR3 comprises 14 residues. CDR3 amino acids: CASSYSSGHNEQFF. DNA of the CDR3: TGTGCCAGCAGTTACTCCTCAGGGCACAATGAGCAGTTCTTC.

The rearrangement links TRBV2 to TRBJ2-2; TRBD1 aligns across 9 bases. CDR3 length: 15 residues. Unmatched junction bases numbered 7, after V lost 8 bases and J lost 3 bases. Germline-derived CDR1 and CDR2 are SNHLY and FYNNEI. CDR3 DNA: TGTGCCAGCGGACAGGGGATTGGTGACACCGGGGAGCTGTTTTTT. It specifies CASGQGIGDTGELFF.

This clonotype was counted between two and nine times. CDR3 in amino acids: CASSLASGTLYNEQFF. CDR3 sequence (DNA): TGTGCCAGCAGCTTAGCTAGCGGGACCCTCTACAATGAGCAGTTCTTC. The chain links TRBV7-2 to TRBJ2-1; 8 positions match TRBD2. CDR3 length: 16 residues. Losses at the gene ends were 0 bases for V and 3 bases for J; bases not matched to a gene: 4. Germline lookup yields CDR1 SGHTA and CDR2 FQGNSA. Full variable domain (rest looked up from reference TRBV7-2 and TRBJ2-1): GAGVSQSPSNKVTEKGKDVELRCDPISGHTALYWYRQSLGQGLEFLIYFQGNSAPDKSGLPSDRFSAERTGGSVSTLTIQRTQQEDSAVYLCASSLASGTLYNEQFFGPGTRLTVL.

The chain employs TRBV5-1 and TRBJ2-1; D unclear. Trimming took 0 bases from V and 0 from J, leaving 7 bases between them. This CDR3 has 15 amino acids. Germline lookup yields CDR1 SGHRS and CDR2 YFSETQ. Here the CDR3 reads CASSLVDHSYNEQFF. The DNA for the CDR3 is TGCGCCAGCAGCTTGGTTGACCACTCCTACAATGAGCAGTTCTTC.

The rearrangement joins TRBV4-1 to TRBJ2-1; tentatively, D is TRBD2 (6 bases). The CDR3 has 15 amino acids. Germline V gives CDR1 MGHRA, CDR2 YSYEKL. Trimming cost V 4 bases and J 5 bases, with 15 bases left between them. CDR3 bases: TGCGCCAGCAGCCGAGAGGGGAGGTTCGACAATGAGCAGTTCTTC. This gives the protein CASSREGRFDNEQFF.

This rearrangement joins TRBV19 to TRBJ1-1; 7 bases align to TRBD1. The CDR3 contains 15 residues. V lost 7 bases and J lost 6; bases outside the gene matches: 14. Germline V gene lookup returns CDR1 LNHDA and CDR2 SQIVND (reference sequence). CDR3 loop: CASTKWGTGASEAFF. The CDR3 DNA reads TGTGCCAGTACTAAATGGGGTACAGGGGCTTCTGAAGCTTTCTTT.

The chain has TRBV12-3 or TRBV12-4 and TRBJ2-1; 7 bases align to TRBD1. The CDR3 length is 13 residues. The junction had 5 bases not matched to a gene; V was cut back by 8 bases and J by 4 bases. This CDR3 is CASARDSYNEQFF. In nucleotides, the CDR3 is TGTGCCAGCGCTCGGGACAGTTACAATGAGCAGTTCTTC.

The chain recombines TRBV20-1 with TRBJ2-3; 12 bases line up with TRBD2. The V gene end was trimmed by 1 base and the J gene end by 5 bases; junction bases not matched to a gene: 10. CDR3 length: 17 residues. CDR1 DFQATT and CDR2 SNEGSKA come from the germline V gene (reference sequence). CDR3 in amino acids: CSARVASGRAAQDTQYF. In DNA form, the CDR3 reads TGCAGTGCTAGAGTCGCTAGCGGGAGGGCCGCACAAGATACGCAGTATTTT.

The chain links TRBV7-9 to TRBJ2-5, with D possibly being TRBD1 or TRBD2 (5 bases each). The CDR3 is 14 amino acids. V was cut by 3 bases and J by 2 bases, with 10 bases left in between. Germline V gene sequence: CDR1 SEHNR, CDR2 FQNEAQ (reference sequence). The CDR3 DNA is TGTGCCAGCAGCTTCGGGGCAGAACAAGAGACCCAGTACTTC. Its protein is CASSFGAEQETQYF.

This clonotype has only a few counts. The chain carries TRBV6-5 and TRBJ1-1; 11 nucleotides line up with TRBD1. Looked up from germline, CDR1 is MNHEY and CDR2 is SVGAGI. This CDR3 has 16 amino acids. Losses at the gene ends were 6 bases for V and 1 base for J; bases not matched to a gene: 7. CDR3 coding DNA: TGTGCCAGCAGCTGGACAGGGGGCAACCCGAACACTGAAGCTTTCTTT. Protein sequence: CASSWTGGNPNTEAFF.

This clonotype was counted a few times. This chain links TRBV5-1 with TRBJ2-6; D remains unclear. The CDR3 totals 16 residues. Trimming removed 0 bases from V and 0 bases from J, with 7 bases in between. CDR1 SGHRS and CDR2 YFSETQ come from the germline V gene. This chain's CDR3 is CASSLDGNSGANVLTF. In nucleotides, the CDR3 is TGCGCCAGCAGCTTGGACGGCAACTCTGGGGCCAACGTCCTGACTTTC.

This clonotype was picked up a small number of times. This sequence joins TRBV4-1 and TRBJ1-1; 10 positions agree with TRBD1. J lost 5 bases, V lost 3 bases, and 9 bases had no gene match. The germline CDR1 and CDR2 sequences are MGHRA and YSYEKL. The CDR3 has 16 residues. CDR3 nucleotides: TGCGCCAGCAGCCACGATGGGGACAGGGGTGGGACTGAAGCTTTCTTT. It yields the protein CASSHDGDRGGTEAFF.

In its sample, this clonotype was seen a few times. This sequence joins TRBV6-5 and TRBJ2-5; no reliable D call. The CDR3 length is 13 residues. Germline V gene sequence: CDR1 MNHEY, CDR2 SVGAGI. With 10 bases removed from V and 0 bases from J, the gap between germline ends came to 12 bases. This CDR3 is CATTGRNQETQYF. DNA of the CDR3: TGTGCCACAACCGGACGTAACCAAGAGACCCAGTACTTC.

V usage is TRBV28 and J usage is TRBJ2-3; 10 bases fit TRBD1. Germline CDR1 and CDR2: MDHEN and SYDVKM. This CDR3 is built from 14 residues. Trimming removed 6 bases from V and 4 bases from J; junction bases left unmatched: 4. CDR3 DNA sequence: TGTGCCAGCAGCGGACAGGGGGGTTCAGATACGCAGTATTTT. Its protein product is CASSGQGGSDTQYF. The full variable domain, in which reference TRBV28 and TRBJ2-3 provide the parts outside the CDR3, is DVKVTQSSRYLVKRTGEKVFLECVQDMDHENMFWYRQDPGLGLRLIYFSYDVKMKEKGDIPEGYSVSREKKERFSLILESASTNQTSMYLCASSGQGGSDTQYFGPGTRLTVL.

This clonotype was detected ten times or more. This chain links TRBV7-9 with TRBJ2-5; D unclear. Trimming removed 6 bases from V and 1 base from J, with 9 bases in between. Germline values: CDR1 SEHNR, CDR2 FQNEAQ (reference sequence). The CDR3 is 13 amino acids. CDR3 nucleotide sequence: TGTGCCAGCAGTTTACCGGGCCAAGAGACCCAGTACTTC. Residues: CASSLPGQETQYF.

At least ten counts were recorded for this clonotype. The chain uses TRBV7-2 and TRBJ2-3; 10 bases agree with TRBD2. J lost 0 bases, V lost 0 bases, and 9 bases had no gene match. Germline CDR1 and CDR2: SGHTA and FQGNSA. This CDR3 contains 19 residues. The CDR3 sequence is CASSLAPIGLAASTDTQYF. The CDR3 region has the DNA TGTGCCAGCAGCTTAGCCCCGATCGGACTAGCGGCTAGCACAGATACGCAGTATTTT.

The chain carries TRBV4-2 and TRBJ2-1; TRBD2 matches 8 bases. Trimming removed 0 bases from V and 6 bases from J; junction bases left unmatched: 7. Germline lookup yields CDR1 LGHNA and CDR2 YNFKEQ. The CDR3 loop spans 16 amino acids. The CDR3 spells CASSQEGTSGVNEQFF. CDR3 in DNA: TGTGCCAGCAGCCAAGAAGGGACTAGTGGTGTCAATGAGCAGTTCTTC.